These 6 T cell receptor beta chains came from one sample sequenced in a study of spatial heterogeneity in lung cancer. Time point indicated: sample taken at primary tumor resection. One entry per CDR3 protein, called by TCRdb with MiXCR from the 5' RACE reads. Here the sample spans tens of thousands of distinct CDR3 sequences, around 7.5% being singletons. Material: PBMCs, obtained at surgery. Receptors originate from a male donor with early-stage non-small cell lung cancer.

This clonotype came up many times. This sequence joins TRBV2 and TRBJ2-5; 8 bases match TRBD2. The CDR3 is 15 amino acids. Germline trimming cut 2 bases from V and 5 bases from J; bases unmatched to any gene: 7. CDR1 and CDR2 from the germline V gene are SNHLY and FYNNEI. CDR3 nucleotide sequence: TGTGCCAGCAGTGAACTTACGGGGGGGCCGGAGACCCAGTACTTC. This translates into CASSELTGGPETQYF.

This clonotype came up a few times. The V and J genes are TRBV5-1 and TRBJ2-5; tentative D call: TRBD2 (6 bases). The CDR3 is made up of 13 amino acids. CDR1 is SGHRS, CDR2 YFSETQ, per germline. Trimming removed 4 bases at V and 5 bases at J, with 12 bases between. CDR3 sequence (DNA): TGCGCCAGCAGCCGGGCTCGGGGGGAGACCCAGTACTTC. It is translated as CASSRARGETQYF.

This rearrangement joins TRBV3-1 to TRBJ2-7, with 12 bases that match TRBD2. V lost 3 bases and J lost 4; bases outside the gene matches: 4. The CDR3 spans 15 residues. Germline CDR1 reads LGHDT; CDR2 reads YNNKEL (reference sequence). The CDR3 nucleotides are TGTGCCAGCAGCCACCTAGCGGGGGGGCCGTACGAGCAGTACTTC. The encoded protein is CASSHLAGGPYEQYF.

The sample holds many counts of this clonotype. This chain connects TRBV7-9 to TRBJ2-3; D not certain. The germline V and J ends were trimmed by 6 bases and 7 bases, with 14 bases remaining between them. Germline V CDR1 and CDR2: SEHNR, FQNEAQ (reference sequence). The CDR3 covers 13 residues. In nucleotides, the CDR3 is TGTGCCAGCAGTTTACGGCCCGGCCATACGCAGTATTTT. Translation gives CASSLRPGHTQYF.

At least ten counts were recorded for this clonotype. The chain employs TRBV6-2 or TRBV6-3 and TRBJ2-1; 10 bases are a match to TRBD2. The CDR3 totals 12 residues. The V gene's germline CDR1 is MNHEY and CDR2 SVGEGT. Trimming at V came to 6 bases and at J to 14 bases, leaving 7 bases not matched to a gene. CDR3 nucleotides: TGTGCCAGCAGCTCTACTAGCGGGAAGGAGTTCTTC. Amino acid sequence: CASSSTSGKEFF.

The V and J genes are TRBV29-1 and TRBJ1-1; D ambiguous. The CDR3 is 14 residues long. The V end was cut by 7 bases, the J end by 5 bases, with 20 bases between. CDR1 and CDR2 from the germline V gene are SQVTM and ANQGSEA. CDR3 coding DNA: TGCAGCGGACACACATCAGGTCGGGGAACTGAAGCTTTCTTT. This sequence encodes CSGHTSGRGTEAFF.